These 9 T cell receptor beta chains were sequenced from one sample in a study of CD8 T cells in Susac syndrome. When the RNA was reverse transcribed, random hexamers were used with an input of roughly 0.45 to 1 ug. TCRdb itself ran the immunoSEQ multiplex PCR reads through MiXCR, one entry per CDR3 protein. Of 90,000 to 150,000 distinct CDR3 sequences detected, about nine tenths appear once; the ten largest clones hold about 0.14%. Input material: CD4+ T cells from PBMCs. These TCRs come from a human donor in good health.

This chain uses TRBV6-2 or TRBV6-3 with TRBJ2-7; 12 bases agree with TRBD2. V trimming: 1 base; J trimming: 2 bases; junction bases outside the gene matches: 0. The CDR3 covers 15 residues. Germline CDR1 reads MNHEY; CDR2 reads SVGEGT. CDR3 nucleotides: TGTGCCAGCAGTTACTGGACTAGCGGGACCTACGAGCAGTACTTC. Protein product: CASSYWTSGTYEQYF.

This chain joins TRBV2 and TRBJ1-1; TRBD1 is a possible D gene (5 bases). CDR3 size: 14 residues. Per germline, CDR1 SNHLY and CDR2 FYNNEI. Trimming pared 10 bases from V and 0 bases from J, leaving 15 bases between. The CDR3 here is CATVGTALNTEAFF. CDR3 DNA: TGTGCCACCGTGGGGACCGCCCTGAACACTGAAGCTTTCTTT.

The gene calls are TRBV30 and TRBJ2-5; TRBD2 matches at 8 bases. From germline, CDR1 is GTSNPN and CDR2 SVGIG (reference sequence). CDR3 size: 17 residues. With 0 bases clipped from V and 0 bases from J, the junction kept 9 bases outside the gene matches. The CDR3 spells CAWSVLSGRLYQETQYF. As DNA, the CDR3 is TGTGCCTGGAGTGTACTCAGCGGGAGATTGTACCAAGAGACCCAGTACTTC.

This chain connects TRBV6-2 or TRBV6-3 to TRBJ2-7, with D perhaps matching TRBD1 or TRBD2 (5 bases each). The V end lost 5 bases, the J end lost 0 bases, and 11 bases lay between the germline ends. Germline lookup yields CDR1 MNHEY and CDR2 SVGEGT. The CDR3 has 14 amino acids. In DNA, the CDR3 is TGTGCCAGCAGTAGGGACGCCGTCTCCTACGAGCAGTACTTC. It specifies CASSRDAVSYEQYF.

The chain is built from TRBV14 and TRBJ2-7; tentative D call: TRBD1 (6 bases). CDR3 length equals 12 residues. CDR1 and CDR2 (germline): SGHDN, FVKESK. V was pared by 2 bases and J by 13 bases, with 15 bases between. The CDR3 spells CASSQSRSGEYF. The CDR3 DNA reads TGTGCCAGCAGCCAATCCCGGTCAGGGGAATACTTC.

The CDR3 nucleotides read TGTGCCAGCAGCTCGGGGGCCGGGGATGAGCAGTTCTTC. Translated: CASSSGAGDEQFF. V is TRBV13 and J is TRBJ2-1; tentatively, D is TRBD1 or TRBD2 (6 bases each). The CDR3 is 13 residues long. With 4 bases removed from V and 8 bases from J, the gap between germline ends came to 12 bases. Germline V lookup: CDR1 PRHDT, CDR2 FYEKMQ (reference sequence). The whole variable domain, filled in from reference TRBV13 and TRBJ2-1, reads AAGVIQSPRHLIKEKRETATLKCYPIPRHDTVYWYQQGPGQDPQFLISFYEKMQSDKGSIPDRFSAQQFSDYHSELNMSSLELGDSALYFCASSSGAGDEQFFGPGTRLTVL.

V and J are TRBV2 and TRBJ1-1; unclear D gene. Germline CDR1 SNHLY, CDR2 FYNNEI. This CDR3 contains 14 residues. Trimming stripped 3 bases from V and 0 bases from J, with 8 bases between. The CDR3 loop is CASSDPTMNTEAFF. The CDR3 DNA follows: TGTGCCAGCAGTGACCCAACCATGAACACTGAAGCTTTCTTT. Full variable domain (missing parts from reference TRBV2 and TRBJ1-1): EPEVTQTPSHQVTQMGQEVILRCVPISNHLYFYWYRQILGQKVEFLVSFYNNEISEKSEIFDDQFSVERPDGSNFTLKIRSTKLEDSAMYFCASSDPTMNTEAFFGQGTRLTVV.

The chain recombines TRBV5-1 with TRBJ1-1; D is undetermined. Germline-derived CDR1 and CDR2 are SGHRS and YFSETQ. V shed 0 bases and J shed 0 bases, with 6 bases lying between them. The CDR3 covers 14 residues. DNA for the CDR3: TGCGCCAGCAGCTTGGACCCCATGAACACTGAAGCTTTCTTT. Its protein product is CASSLDPMNTEAFF.

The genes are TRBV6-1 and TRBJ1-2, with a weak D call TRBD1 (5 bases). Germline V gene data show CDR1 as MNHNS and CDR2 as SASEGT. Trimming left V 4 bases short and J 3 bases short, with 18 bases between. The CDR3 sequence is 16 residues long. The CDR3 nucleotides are TGTGCCAGCAGTGTTAAGGACAAACGGCGGGACTATGGCTACACCTTC. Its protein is CASSVKDKRRDYGYTF.